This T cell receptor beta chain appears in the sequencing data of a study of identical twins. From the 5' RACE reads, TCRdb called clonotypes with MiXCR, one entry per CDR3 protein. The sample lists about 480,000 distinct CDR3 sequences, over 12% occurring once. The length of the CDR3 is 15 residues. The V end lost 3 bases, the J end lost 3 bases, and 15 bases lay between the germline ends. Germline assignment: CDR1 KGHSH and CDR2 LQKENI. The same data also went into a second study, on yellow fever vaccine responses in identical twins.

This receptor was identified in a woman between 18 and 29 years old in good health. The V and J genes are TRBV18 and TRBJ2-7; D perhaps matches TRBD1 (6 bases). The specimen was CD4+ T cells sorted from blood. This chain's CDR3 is CASSPSADRDYEQYF. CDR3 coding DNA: TGTGCCAGCTCACCCTCCGCGGACAGAGACTACGAGCAGTACTTC.